Given below is one T cell receptor beta chain in context. The data belong to a study of identical twins. One entry per CDR3 protein, called by TCRdb with MiXCR from the 5' RACE reads. Here the sample spans approximately 210,000 distinct CDR3 sequences, less than 10% being singletons. Germline V gene data show CDR1 as DFQATT and CDR2 as SNEGSKA (reference sequence). CDR3 length: 14 amino acids. V gave up 3 bases and J gave up 5 bases, with 13 bases separating them. The chain recombines TRBV20-1 with TRBJ2-2; D gene uncertain. Sequencing was performed on memory (CD45RO+) T cells sorted from blood. This TCR derives from a young woman in good health. The chain's CDR3 is CSARTGLDTGELFF. The CDR3 bases are TGCAGTGCTAGGACCGGCTTAGATACCGGGGAGCTGTTTTTT.